This TCR beta chain was sequenced for a study of T cells in localized non-small cell lung cancer (dated by TCRdb to the early 2020s). Describing the broader study: The study analyzed T cell repertoires of hundreds of early-stage NSCLC patients, comparing tumors and uninvolved tumor-adjacent lungs. The cohort consisted of under 300 treatment-naive NSCLC patients whose localized lung tumors had been resected. A mean age of approximately 70 years was recorded for the NSCLC patients, of whom roughly 130 were male and about a hundred were female.

Turning to this clone: Its cognate antigen has yet to be identified. Within one base of it there is no much larger clone, and no base qualities were kept.

TCR beta CDR3 regions were sequenced from DNA using the immunoSEQ Assay. For the original study's pipeline: T cell density was computed as TCR beta template counts normalized to usable DNA estimated by amplifying housekeeping genes. Using the preseqR package, richness was estimated by extrapolating to 120,000 templates for tissue samples and 400,000 templates for PBMC samples. Clonality was calculated as one minus Pielou's evenness. Differential abundance testing on productive amino-acid clonotypes, with a minimum total count of 5 and an alpha of 0.1, was used to identify tissue-enriched TCRs. The Jaccard Index and the Morisita Overlap Index were used to quantify repertoire overlap between compartments. GLIPH grouped TCR beta CDR3s together with public tetramer-defined viral CDR3s, and a viral motif had to include at least three viral sequences and show V-gene enrichment. The source is immuneACCESS, and TCRdb retained only in-frame sequences with V and J called. Part of the clones is not carried over; for the studies checked, unresolved V genes explain less than half of this, and the remainder is unexplained. Clonal size and the V and J genes are those of that table, whereas D and trimming came from the DNA. This sample lists more than 15,000 clones; roughly 84% were detected once. Of the sample, approximately 23% falls within the top ten clones.

The V end loses 2 bases and the J end loses 3 bases, and a stretch of 11 bases separates them. The CDR3 has 15 amino acids, counting the end cysteine and phenylalanine. Of the read, only the CDR3 DNA is kept; its 45 bases are in frame from base 1. The germline V gene supplies CDR1 SGHRS and CDR2 YFSETQ. At diagnosis, peripheral blood, uninvolved tumor-adjacent lung and tumor were collected and were preserved as a mix of fresh-frozen and FFPE material. For TCR repertoire profiling, blood samples were analyzed in the form of peripheral blood mononuclear cells. Overall study results and their limits: Uninvolved tumor-adjacent lung showed the highest T cell clonality, higher than tumor, which suggests more focused antigenic responses in the uninvolved tumor-adjacent lung. Of the top 100 tumor clones, a median of about 53 were detected in paired uninvolved adjacent lung; over 25 were also among that lung's top 100. Higher blood T cell density associated with longer overall survival, while higher adjacent-lung clonality associated with shorter survival. Because the study design was exploratory, TCR variables were selected using unadjusted p-values without false-discovery rate correction. Because multi-region sequencing of the tumors was not done, intratumor heterogeneity could not be ruled out.

The receptor chain draws on TRBV5-1 and TRBJ2-2, and TRBD2 may be the D gene, going by 6 matching bases. The source is a male donor aged 60 or older with stage I lung adenocarcinoma. The sample in question was peripheral blood, obtained before any cancer treatment. The DNA sequence is TGCGCCAGCAGCTTCGGGGGAACGGACACCGGGGAGCTGTTTTTT. This is translated as CASSFGGTDTGELFF.